Below are 17 T cell receptor beta chains sequenced from a single sample in a study of blood T cells in healthy people across ages. A J-beta primer mix and a sample-barcoded 5' primer were used in a second PCR of roughly 7 to 12 cycles. TCRdb reprocessed the 5' RACE reads with MiXCR, giving one entry per CDR3 protein. The data show 760,000 or so distinct CDR3 sequences, around 25% seen once. These data are also associated with another study on T cells of mothers and their children.

Sequencing was performed on blood. These receptors came from a boy aged 5-17 years in good health.

This clonotype was seen a handful of times. The chain joins TRBV7-2 to TRBJ2-1; D assignment may be TRBD1 or TRBD2 (5 bases each). With the DNA end fitting TRBJ2-5 better, the J assignment may be wrong. This CDR3 comprises 15 residues. CDR1 is SGHTA and CDR2 is FQGNSA in the germline V gene. In DNA, the CDR3 is TGTGCCAGCAGAGGACCCGGGACCCAGAGAGAGACCCAGTACTTC. This codes for CASRGPGTQRETQYF.

This clonotype was detected a few times. The J gene is TRBJ1-5, the V gene TRBV7-8, with D uncertain. CDR3 size: 18 residues. V shed 0 bases and J shed 0 bases, with 15 bases lying between them. Germline loops: CDR1 SGHVS, CDR2 FQNEAQ. CDR3 sequence reads: CASSLALSGSHSNQPQHF. DNA for the CDR3: TGTGCCAGCAGCTTAGCGCTCTCAGGATCACATAGCAATCAGCCCCAGCATTTT. The entire variable domain, with the rest obtained from reference TRBV7-8 and TRBJ1-5, is as follows: GAGVSQSPRYKVAKRGQDVALRCDPISGHVSLFWYQQALGQGPEFLTYFQNEAQLDKSGLPSDRFFAERPEGSVSTLKIQRTQQEDSAVYLCASSLALSGSHSNQPQHFGDGTRLSIL.

This chain connects TRBV7-9 to TRBJ2-5; the D is unclear. The CDR3 loop spans 16 amino acids. Between the trimmed V and J ends, which lost 2 bases and 2 bases, there was a span of 15 bases. Germline lookup yields CDR1 SEHNR and CDR2 FQNEAQ (reference sequence). CDR3 DNA: TGTGCCAGCAGCTTATTGCTTTATAGGGAACAAGAGACCCAGTACTTC. Protein product: CASSLLLYREQETQYF.

This clonotype was counted a few times. J is TRBJ2-5 and V is TRBV10-3, with TRBD2 identical over 9 bases. J gave up 2 bases and V 3 bases, and 1 base lay outside the gene matches. The CDR3 contains 14 residues. The V gene's germline CDR1 is ENHRY and CDR2 SYGVKD. CDR3 protein: CAISDLAGQETQYF. For the CDR3, the DNA is TGTGCCATCAGTGATCTAGCGGGGCAAGAGACCCAGTACTTC.

In this sample, this clonotype turned up once. The CDR3 sequence: CASLTVSGQGNGYTF. In DNA, the CDR3 is TGTGCCAGCTTGACGGTCTCGGGACAGGGAAATGGCTACACCTTC. This chain joins TRBV6-5 and TRBJ1-2; TRBD1 agrees at 9 bases. The ends lost 8 bases at V and 6 bases at J; junction bases unmatched: 13. From germline, CDR1 is MNHEY and CDR2 SVGAGI. The CDR3 is made up of 15 amino acids.

This chain joins TRBV7-8 and TRBJ1-3; TRBD1 aligns across 7 bases. The CDR3 extends over 16 amino acids. The germline V gene encodes CDR1 SGHVS and CDR2 FQNEAQ. J was trimmed by 1 base and V by 5 bases; bases with no gene match: 8. Here the CDR3 reads CASSQFGTASGNTIYF. The CDR3 DNA reads TGTGCCAGCAGCCAATTCGGGACAGCTTCTGGAAACACCATATATTTT.

This sequence joins TRBV28 and TRBJ2-1; possible D gene TRBD1, 5 bases. The DNA matches TRBJ2-5 better at its end, which makes the J call doubtful. This CDR3 is built from 15 residues. From germline, CDR1 is MDHEN and CDR2 SYDVKM. The CDR3 is CASSRSGPIQETQYF. Here the CDR3 DNA reads TGTGCCAGCAGTAGATCAGGGCCCATTCAAGAGACCCAGTACTTC.

About this clonotype itself: The conserved phenylalanine or tryptophan is not found at the CDR3 terminus, so this likely reflects a read error. The CDR3 sequence is CSAGTGDMNTEAFL. CDR3 bases: TGCAGCGCCGGGACAGGGGATATGAACACTGAAGCTTTCCTT. The rearrangement joins TRBV29-1 to TRBJ1-1, with 10 bases identical to TRBD1. The CDR3 is 14 residues long. V was clipped by 7 bases and J by 0 bases; unmatched bases: 5. Germline V lookup: CDR1 SQVTM, CDR2 ANQGSEA.

This clonotype was seen more than once but under ten times. V is TRBV7-3 and J is TRBJ1-1; D call uncertain. CDR3 length equals 14 residues. Germline V gene lookup returns CDR1 SGHTA and CDR2 FQGTGA. Trimming pared 3 bases from V and 1 base from J, leaving 9 bases between. CDR3 amino acids: CASSLAAQNTEAFF. The CDR3 DNA sequence: TGTGCCAGCAGCTTGGCAGCCCAGAACACTGAAGCTTTCTTT.

The chain combines TRBV29-1 with TRBJ2-3; D perhaps matches TRBD2 (7 bases). The germline CDR1 and CDR2 sequences are SQVTM and ANQGSEA. The CDR3 extends over 15 amino acids. V was shortened by 3 bases and J by 2 bases, with 15 bases between the two germline ends. CDR3 DNA: TGCAGCGTTGAGGGGGGGCCGAGGGTCACAGATACGCAGTATTTT. Amino acids: CSVEGGPRVTDTQYF.

The rearrangement links TRBV5-1 to TRBJ1-2; 7 nucleotides match TRBD1. V lost 4 bases to trimming and J lost 8 bases; unmatched junction nucleotides: 11. This CDR3 is 14 amino acids long. Germline V gene lookup returns CDR1 SGHRS and CDR2 YFSETQ. The CDR3 nucleotides read TGCGCCAGCAGCGTAACCTCCGGGACAGAGGGCTACACCTTC. It yields the protein CASSVTSGTEGYTF.

The table lists this clonotype with a few counts. The genes are TRBV4-1 and TRBJ1-4; tentatively, D is TRBD1 (5 bases). V lost 3 bases and J 3 bases, leaving 14 bases between the germline ends. The length of the CDR3 is 16 residues. Germline values: CDR1 MGHRA, CDR2 YSYEKL. CDR3 nucleotide sequence: TGCGCCAGCAGCCAGCAGAAGGAACAGGCTAATGAAAAACTGTTTTTT. This gives the protein CASSQQKEQANEKLFF.

In this sample, this clonotype turned up a few times. V is TRBV14 and J is TRBJ2-7, with D tentatively TRBD2 (6 bases). With 1 base removed from V and 3 bases from J, the gap between germline ends came to 13 bases. The length of the CDR3 is 15 residues. Germline V gene data show CDR1 as SGHDN and CDR2 as FVKESK. CDR3 bases: TGTGCCAGCAGCCAAGGGGCGGGACCCGGCTACGAGCAGTACTTC. Its protein product is CASSQGAGPGYEQYF.

The V call is TRBV6-5, the J call TRBJ1-2; D possibly corresponds to TRBD1 (6 bases). CDR3 length: 13 amino acids. V lost 6 bases, J lost 2 bases, and 10 bases lay in between. Germline V CDR1 and CDR2: MNHEY, SVGAGI. The CDR3 coding sequence is TGTGCCAGCAGCAGGGGCTTCAACTATGGCTACACCTTC. Encoded protein: CASSRGFNYGYTF.

This clonotype was seen a handful of times. The rearrangement links TRBV2 to TRBJ2-2, with D perhaps TRBD2 (5 bases). CDR1 is SNHLY and CDR2 is FYNNEI in the germline V gene. The CDR3 spans 14 residues. V lost 6 bases and J 1 base, leaving 9 bases between the germline ends. The CDR3 is CASRRERNTGELFF. DNA of the CDR3: TGTGCCAGCAGGAGGGAGCGGAACACCGGGGAGCTGTTTTTT.

This clonotype turned up a few times. The chain joins TRBV25-1 to TRBJ2-7; weak D call: TRBD2 (6 bases). V shed 4 bases and J shed 5 bases, with 12 bases lying between them. Per germline, CDR1 MGHDK and CDR2 SYGVNS. This CDR3 has 13 amino acids. The chain's CDR3 is CASSVPGVNEQYF. Here the CDR3 DNA reads TGTGCCAGCAGTGTTCCGGGAGTGAACGAGCAGTACTTC.

The genes are TRBV12-3 or TRBV12-4 and TRBJ1-4; 9 bases are a match to TRBD1. The CDR3 is made up of 15 amino acids. The ends lost 5 bases at V and 3 bases at J; junction bases unmatched: 4. The CDR3 DNA reads TGTGCCAGCAGTACGAACAGGGGGCCTAATGAAAAACTGTTTTTT. This gives the protein CASSTNRGPNEKLFF.